This T cell receptor (beta chain) was recovered during a study of human T cells and chemical hapten exposure. Study-level information: An area of 2 cm by roughly 2.2 cm on upper inner arm skin received 2% DPC for sensitization. Overall study findings and caveats: TCRs at a frequency above 1 in 1000 stayed unchanged with DPC sensitization.

Described time point: patch test 3, about 24 weeks after DPC sensitization. Noted treatment: therapeutic diphenylcyclopropenone sensitization with weekly scalp DPC. This CDR3 spans 15 amino acids. Germline values: CDR1 SGHAT, CDR2 FQNNGV. Trimming took off 2 bases at V and 5 bases at J, with 16 bases between the two ends. The study used a library that attached unique molecular identifiers to individual cDNA molecules. TCRdb reanalysed the RACE reads using MiXCR and keeps one entry per CDR3 protein. The sample shows under 130,000 distinct CDR3 sequences, less than 35% of them seen only once. In regard to this clonotype: Its antigen is unidentified.

The material sequenced was whole blood, taken in connection with sensitization to the hapten diphenylcyclopropenone (DPC). The receptor comes from a middle-aged man with alopecia areata. Some clones in this sample may be carry-over from other donors' samples. The J gene is TRBJ2-7, the V gene TRBV11-2; D is tentatively TRBD1 or TRBD2 (5 bases each). This CDR3 reads CASSLWDGVRDEQYF. In nucleotides, the CDR3 is TGTGCCAGCAGCTTATGGGACGGGGTAAGGGACGAGCAGTACTTC.